This T cell receptor beta chain was sequenced for a study of human T cells and chemical hapten exposure (dated by TCRdb to 2020 to 2022). Regarding the study in general: The libraries were sequenced as a pool, and the TCR yield per sample differed mostly because of small variations in library volumes within the pool. This study followed changes in the peripheral blood TCR repertoire in vivo during primary and secondary sensitization of alopecia patients to the hapten diphenylcyclopropenone (DPC).

The research as a whole found: Repeated subsampling changed both the strength of the expansion versus patch-test correlation and the threshold at which the correlation became significant. DPC sensitization did not change how many TCRs were above 1 in 1000 frequency, and no evidence was found of alterations in global repertoire structure.

During library preparation, unique molecular identifiers were attached to individual cDNA molecules so that TCRs could be counted quantitatively and reproducibly. From each blood RNA sample, both TCR alpha and TCR beta chains were sequenced. Turning to the authors' computational methods: A median of about 87,000 TCRs per sample was observed, with a range of about 23,224 to 690,600. V, J and CDR3 annotation of the TCR reads was carried out using the Decombinator software suite. To make PS versus PT1 abundance plots, every sample was subsampled to the same number of TCRs (28,000). Expanded TCRs were defined as absent before sensitization and observed at least eight times at the 2-week time point. The public reads were run again by TCRdb, first through fastp at Q25 and then through MiXCR, and only productive beta chains were kept. Entries that share a CDR3 protein sequence are merged under the most common genes and DNA. These V and J calls rely on TCRdb rather than the paper's analysis. Across this sample there are around 120,000 distinct CDR3 sequences, with approximately 9% seen only once. The ten largest clones represent about 1.4% of the sample.

As concerns this clonotype: The antigen it binds to is not known. No per-base quality is available; no much larger clone lies one base away.

Unfractionated whole blood was collected in Tempus Blood RNA tubes, and total RNA was extracted from that blood. Roughly five healthy volunteers were used as TCR sequencing controls and were bled at day 0, 2 weeks and 6 weeks. CDR1 and CDR2, per the germline V gene, are MNHEY and SVGAGI. V drops 0 bases and J drops 2 bases, leaving 8 bases in between. From its cysteine to its phenylalanine, the CDR3 spans 14 amino acids. The only DNA kept is the CDR3, 42 bases in frame from the first base. Sequenced input: whole blood. The clonotype originates from a human donor in good health. Some clones in this sample may be carry-over from other donors' samples. Donor details come from another sample of the same person, matched by shared clones. The rearrangement joined TRBV6-5 to TRBJ2-7, with the D gene call left open. In nucleotide form, the sequence is TGTGCCAGCAGTTACTCGCCAGGCCCCTACGAGCAGTACTTC. It specifies CASSYSPGPYEQYF.